Listed below are T cell receptor beta chains from one sample, sequenced in a study of blood T cell repertoires in COVID-19. Libraries were prepared by immunoSEQ multiplex PCR; TCRdb keeps only in-frame clonotypes and omits some of them. Of over 150,000 clones in the sample, 65% to 80% were seen once. Material for sequencing was PBMCs or T cells enriched from blood (not recorded which). These receptors originate from a woman aged 65 to 85 in a cohort exposed to, infected with or recovered from COVID-19 (not recorded which). Both conserved end residues are part of each CDR3. The order of the fields is V gene, J gene, D gene, clone size, CDR3 protein, CDR3 DNA. A D gene is named only where the DNA matches it firmly. The size of a clone is reported for some rows only, either as once, few or many, or as a class for expanded clones.

>TRBV18|TRBJ2-3|TRBD1|NA
CASSPPRQGVRDTQYF
TGTGCCAGCTCACCACCCAGACAGGGAGTACGAGATACGCAGTATTTT
>TRBV28|TRBJ2-7|TRBD2|NA
CASSFYKGTSSYEQYF
TGTGCCAGCAGTTTTTATAAGGGGACTAGCTCCTACGAGCAGTACTTC
>TRBV5-1|TRBJ1-2|TRBD1|NA
CASSLVGQENYGYTF
TGCGCCAGCAGCTTGGTTGGACAGGAGAACTATGGCTACACCTTC
>TRBV10-2|TRBJ2-5|TRBD2|NA
CASRLAGAETQYF
TGCGCCAGTCGACTAGCGGGAGCAGAGACCCAGTACTTC
>TRBV3-1/TRBV3-2|TRBJ2-7|NA|NA
CASSHRDTGAGQYF
TGTGCCAGCAGTCACCGGGACACCGGTGCGGGGCAGTACTTC
>TRBV27|TRBJ1-1|NA|once
CASIRSNTAEAFF
TGTGCCAGCATCCGGAGTAACACGGCTGAAGCTTTCTTT
>TRBV24-1|TRBJ2-2|TRBD2|NA
CATSPLAGVYAGELFF
TGTGCCACCAGTCCTCTAGCGGGAGTTTATGCCGGGGAGCTGTTTTTT
>TRBV10-3|TRBJ1-1|TRBD1|NA
CAISQGASDTEAFF
TGTGCCATCAGCCAGGGGGCTTCGGACACTGAAGCTTTCTTT
>TRBV27|TRBJ1-6|NA|NA
CASSFLRGPGGSSPLHF
TGTGCCAGCAGTTTCCTGCGGGGACCTGGAGGGAGTTCACCCCTCCACTTT
>TRBV27|TRBJ2-7|TRBD2|NA
CASSSQGAGEGEQYF
TGTGCCAGCAGTTCCCAGGGAGCGGGAGAGGGTGAGCAGTACTTC
>TRBV19|TRBJ1-2|NA|NA
CASSSLENYGYTF
TGTGCCAGTAGTTCTCTCGAGAACTATGGCTACACCTTC
>TRBV10-3|TRBJ2-1|NA|NA
CAISEATRDEQFF
TGTGCCATCAGTGAGGCTACGCGAGATGAGCAGTTCTTC
>TRBV6-1|TRBJ1-5|TRBD1|NA
CASRTGQISNQPQHF
TGTGCCAGCAGAACGGGACAGATAAGCAATCAGCCCCAGCATTTT
>TRBV5-1|TRBJ2-2|TRBD1|NA
CASSFDRDAGELFF
TGCGCCAGCAGCTTCGACAGGGATGCCGGGGAGCTGTTTTTT
>TRBV19|TRBJ1-2|NA|NA
CASTLWGQNYGYTF
TGTGCCAGTACCTTATGGGGGCAAAACTATGGCTACACCTTC
>TRBV7-2|TRBJ1-4|NA|NA
CASSLTSTNEKLFF
TGTGCCAGCAGCTTGACTTCAACTAATGAAAAACTGTTTTTT
>TRBV15|TRBJ2-2|TRBD2|once
CATSRSSGNTGELFF
TGTGCCACCAGCAGATCTAGCGGGAACACCGGGGAGCTGTTTTTT
>TRBV29-1|TRBJ2-7|NA|once
CSVRDYEQYF
TGCAGCGTTCGGGACTACGAGCAGTACTTC
>TRBV5-1|TRBJ1-2|TRBD1|NA
CASSLGQGVRYGYTF
TGCGCCAGCAGCTTGGGACAGGGAGTGAGATATGGCTACACCTTC
>TRBV2|TRBJ2-5|TRBD2|NA
CASNVAASGQETQYF
TGTGCCAGCAATGTGGCGGCTAGCGGACAAGAGACCCAGTACTTC
>TRBV5-1|TRBJ2-2|TRBD2|NA
CASSLGLAGYTGELFF
TGCGCCAGCAGCTTGGGACTAGCGGGTTATACCGGGGAGCTGTTTTTT
>TRBV15|TRBJ1-5|TRBD1|NA
CATRQGAGQPQHF
TGTGCCACCAGACAGGGGGCGGGTCAGCCCCAGCATTTT
>TRBV11-3|TRBJ2-2|TRBD2|few
CASSLGGSGELFF
TGTGCCAGCAGCTTAGGCGGGAGTGGGGAGCTGTTTTTT
>TRBV5-1|TRBJ1-1|NA|NA
CASSTVGGMNTEAFF
TGCGCCAGCAGCACCGTTGGGGGGATGAACACTGAAGCTTTCTTT
>TRBV2|TRBJ1-1|NA|NA
CASNQRQTNTEAFF
TGTGCCAGCAACCAGAGACAGACGAACACTGAAGCTTTCTTT
>TRBV7-3|TRBJ1-6|NA|once
CASSLTTGGQAPLHF
TGTGCCAGCAGCTTAACGACAGGAGGACAAGCACCCCTCCACTTT
>TRBV5-6|TRBJ1-5|TRBD1|NA
CASSLLTGINQPQHF
TGTGCCAGCAGCCTACTGACAGGGATCAATCAGCCCCAGCATTTT
>TRBV7-9|TRBJ1-1|NA|NA
CASSKMTGNTEAFF
TGTGCCAGCAGCAAAATGACAGGGAACACTGAAGCTTTCTTT
>TRBV28|TRBJ1-2|TRBD1|NA
CASSPMDRDSLF
TGTGCCAGCAGTCCGATGGACAGGGATTCATTATTC
>TRBV28|TRBJ2-2|NA|NA
CASNSGTGELFF
TGTGCCAGCAATTCGGGCACCGGGGAGCTGTTTTTT
>TRBV5-1|TRBJ1-3|NA|NA
CASSLVSSGNTIYF
TGCGCCAGCAGCTTGGTCTCCTCTGGAAACACCATATATTTT
>TRBV7-9|TRBJ1-3|NA|NA
CASSLGGNSGNTIYF
TGTGCCAGCAGCTTAGGAGGGAACTCTGGAAACACCATATATTTT
>TRBV6-2/TRBV6-3|TRBJ1-5|NA|NA
CASSYSQGGNQPQHF
TGTGCCAGCAGTTACTCGCAGGGCGGCAATCAGCCCCAGCATTTT
>TRBV5-1|TRBJ2-1|NA|once
CASSLGGGWYNEQFF
TGCGCCAGCAGCTTGGGGGGAGGATGGTACAATGAGCAGTTCTTC
>TRBV5-1|TRBJ1-4|NA|many
CASSLSRPNEKLFF
TGCGCCAGCAGCTTGTCTAGACCTAATGAAAAACTGTTTTTT
>TRBV10-3|TRBJ2-5|TRBD2|NA
CAISESLAGSETQYF
TGTGCCATCAGTGAGTCGCTAGCGGGATCAGAGACCCAGTACTTC
>TRBV7-9|TRBJ1-5|NA|NA
CASSSQGGGNQPQHF
TGTGCCAGCAGCTCTCAGGGTGGGGGCAATCAGCCCCAGCATTTT